The 31 T cell receptor beta chains below all came from one sample that was sequenced in a study of identical twins. One entry per CDR3 protein results from TCRdb running MiXCR on the 5' RACE reads. The profile shows 700,000 or so distinct CDR3 sequences, around 8.3% of them singletons. This sample was shared with a second study, whose subject was yellow fever vaccine responses in identical twins.

The sequencing sample was made of PBMCs. The source of these receptors is a young woman in good health.

The V call is TRBV5-6, the J call TRBJ2-3; D is unresolved. The CDR3 consists of 16 residues. Germline CDR1 reads SGHDT; CDR2 reads YYEEEE. Trimming left V 2 bases short and J 0 bases short, with 13 bases between. This CDR3 is CASSFGVERSTDTQYF. In DNA form, the CDR3 reads TGTGCCAGCAGCTTTGGGGTCGAAAGAAGCACAGATACGCAGTATTTT. Together with reference TRBV5-6 and TRBJ2-3, the CDR3 gives the full variable domain: DAGVTQSPTHLIKTRGQQVTLRCSPKSGHDTVSWYQQALGQGPQFIFQYYEEEERQRGNFPDRFSGHQFPNYSSELNVNALLLGDSALYLCASSFGVERSTDTQYFGPGTRLTVL.

This clonotype has a single count. The V gene is TRBV7-2, the J gene TRBJ2-3; D not certain. The CDR3 has 16 amino acids. Germline CDR1 is SGHTA and CDR2 is FQGNSA. Trimming shortened V by 2 bases and J by 2 bases, and 14 bases separated the two germline ends. The CDR3 reads CASSLKIRGVTDTQYF. DNA for the CDR3: TGTGCCAGCAGCTTAAAAATCCGCGGCGTCACAGATACGCAGTATTTT. The variable domain in full, with the rest retrieved from reference TRBV7-2 and TRBJ2-3, is GAGVSQSPSNKVTEKGKDVELRCDPISGHTALYWYRQSLGQGLEFLIYFQGNSAPDKSGLPSDRFSAERTGGSVSTLTIQRTQQEDSAVYLCASSLKIRGVTDTQYFGPGTRLTVL.

The rearrangement uses TRBV7-9 and TRBJ2-5; D is possibly TRBD1 (6 bases). Trimming cost V 5 bases and J 0 bases, with 10 bases left between them. The CDR3 runs to 14 residues. Germline V lookup: CDR1 SEHNR, CDR2 FQNEAQ (reference sequence). The CDR3 coding sequence is TGTGCCAGCAGCACTTACAGGGACCAAGAGACCCAGTACTTC. Its translation: CASSTYRDQETQYF.

Written as DNA, the CDR3 is TGTGCCAGCTGCTCCCCCGGGACAGGGGATGGAAAACTGTTTTTT. This gives the protein CASCSPGTGDGKLFF. The V call is TRBV27, the J call TRBJ1-4, with 10 nucleotides matching TRBD1. CDR3 length equals 15 residues. Per germline, CDR1 MNHEY and CDR2 SMNVEV (reference sequence). V trimming: 8 bases; J trimming: 10 bases; junction bases outside the gene matches: 13.

A few counts support this clonotype. The gene calls are TRBV19 and TRBJ2-1, with TRBD1 as a possible D gene (6 bases). The CDR3 loop spans 13 amino acids. Germline loops: CDR1 LNHDA, CDR2 SQIVND (reference sequence). V lost 3 bases to trimming and J lost 7 bases, with 10 bases between them. The CDR3 DNA is TGTGCCAGTAGTATCTTACAGGGTAATGAGCAGTTCTTC. Translated, it gives CASSILQGNEQFF.

J is TRBJ2-7 and V is TRBV2; possibly TRBD1 for D (6 bases). This CDR3 has 12 residues. CDR1 SNHLY and CDR2 FYNNEI come from the germline V gene. Trimming took off 5 bases at V and 8 bases at J, with 13 bases between the two ends. In DNA, the CDR3 is TGTGCCAGCAGTACGACAGGTCTTCAGCAGTACTTC. It encodes CASSTTGLQQYF.

This chain joins TRBV2 and TRBJ2-2; 7 bases align to TRBD1. This CDR3 contains 17 residues. Germline values: CDR1 SNHLY, CDR2 FYNNEI. V shed 11 bases and J 3 bases; nucleotides not matched to a gene: 18. The CDR3 here is CAFSLAMGQIHTGELFF. DNA of the CDR3: TGTGCCTTCAGTTTAGCGATGGGACAGATCCACACCGGGGAGCTGTTTTTT.

This clonotype was detected ten times or more. J is TRBJ2-2 and V is TRBV29-1; D ambiguous. This CDR3 is built from 14 residues. Per germline, CDR1 SQVTM and CDR2 ANQGSEA. The V end was cut by 8 bases, the J end by 0 bases, with 13 bases between. The CDR3 is CSFSRGSNTGELFF. Here the CDR3 DNA reads TGCAGCTTCTCCCGCGGATCGAACACCGGGGAGCTGTTTTTT.

The chain carries TRBV7-6 and TRBJ1-2; D may be TRBD1 (5 bases). Germline V CDR1 and CDR2: SGHVS, FNYEAQ. The CDR3 extends over 15 amino acids. The ends were cut back, 0 bases at V and 6 bases at J, with 14 bases in the middle. CDR3: CASSLAPSPRDGYTF. In DNA, the CDR3 is TGTGCCAGCAGCTTAGCACCATCTCCCAGGGATGGCTACACCTTC.

This clonotype was picked up a small number of times. This chain uses TRBV5-1 with TRBJ2-2; 8 positions agree with TRBD2. The CDR3 is 15 amino acids. Germline V gene sequence: CDR1 SGHRS, CDR2 YFSETQ. Trimming took 7 bases from V and 0 from J; bases not matched to a gene: 5. The CDR3, as DNA: TGCGCCAGCCGTCCACTAGCGGCGAACACCGGGGAGCTGTTTTTT. It encodes CASRPLAANTGELFF.

This clonotype has more than one count but fewer than ten. The gene calls are TRBV4-3 and TRBJ2-6; no firm D call. The CDR3 has 15 amino acids. Germline V lookup: CDR1 LGHNA, CDR2 YSLEER. Between the trimmed V and J ends, which lost 7 bases and 4 bases, there was a span of 14 bases. In DNA, the CDR3 is TGCGCCAGCACCCCTCAGAGGTACGGGGCCAACGTCCTGACTTTC. Encoded protein: CASTPQRYGANVLTF.

This clonotype showed up just a few times. CDR3 residues: CASSLQDRSGANVLTF. DNA of the CDR3: TGTGCCAGCAGCTTACAGGACAGGTCTGGGGCCAACGTCCTGACTTTC. The genes are TRBV7-2 and TRBJ2-6; 7 positions agree with TRBD1. There are 16 residues in the CDR3. V lost 2 bases to trimming and J lost 1 base; unmatched junction nucleotides: 2. Germline CDR1 reads SGHTA; CDR2 reads FQGNSA.

V usage is TRBV24-1 and J usage is TRBJ2-7; TRBD2 aligns across 11 bases. Germline V lookup: CDR1 KGHDR, CDR2 SFDVKD. Germline trimming cut 2 bases from V and 0 bases from J; bases unmatched to any gene: 2. CDR3 length: 16 amino acids. The CDR3 spells CATSDSTSGVSYEQYF. CDR3 sequence (DNA): TGTGCCACCAGTGATTCGACTAGCGGGGTCTCCTACGAGCAGTACTTC.

J is TRBJ2-7 and V is TRBV19; D uncertain. V was trimmed by 5 bases and J by 6 bases, leaving 14 bases between them. This CDR3 region has 13 residues. CDR1 and CDR2 (germline): LNHDA, SQIVND (reference sequence). CDR3 coding DNA: TGTGCCAGTAGTGTACTTGAGACGGCCGAGCAGTACTTC. Protein product: CASSVLETAEQYF.

This sequence joins TRBV7-2 and TRBJ2-5; D is ambiguous. V was clipped by 5 bases and J by 7 bases, with 8 bases between them. Germline CDR1 SGHTA, CDR2 FQGNSA. The CDR3 loop spans 11 amino acids. CDR3 amino acids: CASSLKSTQYF. Here the CDR3 DNA reads TGTGCCAGCAGCCTAAAATCGACCCAGTACTTC. The full variable domain, completed using reference TRBV7-2 and TRBJ2-5, is GAGVSQSPSNKVTEKGKDVELRCDPISGHTALYWYRQSLGQGLEFLIYFQGNSAPDKSGLPSDRFSAERTGGSVSTLTIQRTQQEDSAVYLCASSLKSTQYFGPGTRLLVL.

This clonotype was counted ten times or more. J is TRBJ2-7 and V is TRBV15; D might be TRBD1 (6 bases). V was clipped by 3 bases and J by 3 bases, with 18 bases between them. The germline V gene has CDR1 LNHNV and CDR2 YYDKDF (reference sequence). The CDR3 is 16 residues long. CDR3 DNA sequence: TGTGCCACCAGCAGGGACCCCTTTTGGACAGACTACGAGCAGTACTTC. Protein product: CATSRDPFWTDYEQYF.

The J gene is TRBJ2-7, the V gene TRBV4-1; TRBD2 might be the D (5 bases). This CDR3 is built from 18 residues. Germline V lookup: CDR1 MGHRA, CDR2 YSYEKL. V was pared by 0 bases and J by 3 bases, with 21 bases between. The CDR3: CASSQDPTAADGGYEQYF. In DNA, the CDR3 is TGCGCCAGCAGCCAAGACCCCACGGCGGCGGACGGAGGCTACGAGCAGTACTTC.

The rearrangement uses TRBV10-3 and TRBJ2-7; D uncertain. CDR3 size: 12 residues. Germline CDR1 is ENHRY and CDR2 is SYGVKD. V was pared by 4 bases and J by 4 bases, with 8 bases between. The CDR3 DNA sequence: TGTGCCATCAGTGGTACAGCGTACGAGCAGTACTTC. This sequence encodes CAISGTAYEQYF.

The chain has TRBV15 and TRBJ2-2, with D perhaps being TRBD1 or TRBD2 (5 bases each). The CDR3 extends over 14 amino acids. V lost 4 bases, J lost 8 bases, and 14 bases lay in between. CDR1 and CDR2 (germline): LNHNV, YYDKDF (reference sequence). CDR3 coding DNA: TGTGCCACCAGCATCCGGGACGGCAAAGGGGAGCTGTTTTTT. This translates into CATSIRDGKGELFF.

The V gene is TRBV9, the J gene TRBJ1-6, with 11 bases lining up with TRBD1. Germline V gives CDR1 SGDLS, CDR2 YYNGEE. CDR3 size: 15 residues. With V trimmed by 4 bases and J by 11 bases, 8 bases remained unmatched. This chain's CDR3 is CASSTRTGGLTPLHF. The CDR3 region has the DNA TGTGCCAGCAGCACCCGGACAGGGGGCCTAACACCCCTCCACTTT. Based on the CDR3 plus reference TRBV9 and TRBJ1-6, the full variable domain is DSGVTQTPKHLITATGQRVTLRCSPRSGDLSVYWYQQSLDQGLQFLIQYYNGEERAKGNILERFSAQQFPDLHSELNLSSLELGDSALYFCASSTRTGGLTPLHFGNGTRLTVT.

This clonotype has just a few counts. The chain combines TRBV20-1 with TRBJ2-7; 7 nucleotides match TRBD1. The CDR3 extends over 14 amino acids. Trimming took 4 bases from V and 2 from J; bases not matched to a gene: 8. Germline CDR1 and CDR2: DFQATT and SNEGSKA (reference sequence). CDR3 DNA: TGCAGTGCTATTGACAGGGTAGTTACCTACGAGCAGTACTTC. Its translation is CSAIDRVVTYEQYF.

This clonotype came up a few times. In DNA, the CDR3 is TGCGCCAGCAGCTCCGCGGGCCTGCCCACAGATACGCAGTATTTT. This sequence encodes CASSSAGLPTDTQYF. The chain uses TRBV5-1 and TRBJ2-3; weak D call: TRBD2 (5 bases). V lost 3 bases, J lost 2 bases, and 13 bases lay in between. CDR1 and CDR2 (germline): SGHRS, YFSETQ. The CDR3 extends over 15 amino acids.

The chain is built from TRBV29-1 and TRBJ1-4; D might be TRBD1 (5 bases). Germline-derived CDR1 and CDR2 are SQVTM and ANQGSEA. The CDR3 is 12 residues long. With 4 bases removed from V and 11 bases from J, the gap between germline ends came to 14 bases. CDR3 in amino acids: CSVGLQGGKLFF. CDR3 in DNA: TGCAGCGTTGGTCTGCAGGGAGGGAAACTGTTTTTT.

This clonotype was detected a few times. The J gene is TRBJ2-6, the V gene TRBV11-2, with 8 bases identical to TRBD2. The V segment lost 5 bases and the J segment 4 bases; nucleotides outside the gene matches: 19. This CDR3 has 20 residues. Germline V CDR1 and CDR2: SGHAT, FQNNGV. In nucleotides, the CDR3 is TGTGCCAGCAGCCCTAGATCAGCGGGAGCGGGGTTAGGGGGGGCCAACGTCCTGACTTTC. It is translated as CASSPRSAGAGLGGANVLTF.

This clonotype was counted only a few times. The CDR3 sequence: CSARTPGTSGSEQFF. The CDR3 nucleotides are TGCAGTGCTCGCACTCCCGGGACTAGCGGCTCCGAGCAGTTCTTC. The V call is TRBV20-1, the J call TRBJ2-1, with 11 bases lining up with TRBD2. Germline V gene sequence: CDR1 DFQATT, CDR2 SNEGSKA (reference sequence). J gave up 10 bases and V 5 bases, and 13 bases lay outside the gene matches. CDR3 length: 15 residues.

This clonotype has just a few counts. This chain links TRBV29-1 with TRBJ2-5; D is unclear. CDR3 size: 13 residues. V was shortened by 2 bases and J by 0 bases, with 7 bases between the two germline ends. The germline V gene encodes CDR1 SQVTM and CDR2 ANQGSEA. CDR3 sequence: CSVEKAYQETQYF. The CDR3 nucleotides read TGCAGCGTTGAAAAGGCTTACCAAGAGACCCAGTACTTC.

This clonotype occurred many times. V and J are TRBV7-9 and TRBJ2-5; 7 bases align to TRBD1. In germline, CDR1 is SEHNR, CDR2 FQNEAQ (reference sequence). The length of the CDR3 is 13 residues. Germline trimming cut 5 bases from V and 6 bases from J; bases unmatched to any gene: 6. The CDR3 coding sequence is TGTGCCAGCAGCACCTTGGACAGGCAGACCCAGTACTTC. Its translation is CASSTLDRQTQYF.

The chain has TRBV30 and TRBJ2-5, with D possibly being TRBD1 (5 bases). V was pared by 1 base and J by 1 base, with 10 bases between. Germline loops: CDR1 GTSNPN, CDR2 SVGIG (reference sequence). The CDR3 spans 14 residues. The CDR3 sequence: CAWSGIDSQETQYF. DNA of the CDR3: TGTGCCTGGAGTGGTATCGACAGCCAAGAGACCCAGTACTTC. The complete variable domain, with remaining parts taken from reference TRBV30 and TRBJ2-5, reads SQTIHQWPATLVQPVGSPLSLECTVEGTSNPNLYWYRQAAGRGLQLLFYSVGIGQISSEVPQNLSASRPQDRQFILSSKKLLLSDSGFYLCAWSGIDSQETQYFGPGTRLLVL.

This clonotype was picked up many times. V and J are TRBV12-3 or TRBV12-4 and TRBJ2-4, with D perhaps TRBD1 (6 bases). This CDR3 has 16 amino acids. Trimming cost V 1 base and J 3 bases, with 13 bases left between them. In nucleotides, the CDR3 is TGTGCCAGCAGTTTAGACAGGGTTCAAGGCAAAAACATTCAGTACTTC. Translation: CASSLDRVQGKNIQYF.

Ten or more counts support this clonotype. The V gene is TRBV7-9, the J gene TRBJ2-1; D possibly corresponds to TRBD2 (5 bases). Germline V CDR1 and CDR2: SEHNR, FQNEAQ (reference sequence). This CDR3 is 14 amino acids long. Deletions cut 5 bases from V and 5 bases from J, with 13 bases between. CDR3 in DNA: TGTGCCAGCAGCCGGGATACTCGAGACAATGAGCAGTTCTTC. The encoded protein is CASSRDTRDNEQFF.

This clonotype appeared a few times. The J gene is TRBJ2-5, the V gene TRBV20-1; D call uncertain. Germline CDR1 DFQATT, CDR2 SNEGSKA (reference sequence). There are 13 residues in the CDR3. V was clipped by 1 base and J by 1 base, with 7 bases between them. For the CDR3, the DNA is TGCAGTGCTAGAGGGCAGACCCAAGAGACCCAGTACTTC. It translates to CSARGQTQETQYF.